One and the same sample provided the 25 T cell receptor beta chains below, sequenced in a study of immune cell composition in non-small cell lung cancer. The protocol was immunoSEQ multiplex PCR, while the TCRdb copy is restricted to in-frame clones and leaves out a portion. The sample has about 1,600 clones, just under 80% seen once. The same sample was also studied in work on CD4 T cells in lung cancer.

Source material: lung tumor tissue. The receptors here all came from a human donor with non-small cell lung cancer.

J is TRBJ1-1 and V is TRBV5-5, with no clear D. From germline, CDR1 is SGHKS and CDR2 YYEKEE (reference sequence). Trimming shortened V by 1 base and J by 4 bases, and 20 bases separated the two germline ends. CDR3 size: 17 residues. The CDR3 nucleotides are TGTGCCAGCAGCTTGAGTGTCGACGGACCTCGGGGCACTGAAGCTTTCTTT. Translation: CASSLSVDGPRGTEAFF.

The CDR3 sequence is CATSLGLAGAYEQYF. CDR3 bases: TGTGCCACCAGCCTGGGACTAGCGGGGGCCTACGAGCAGTACTTC. The rearrangement joins TRBV15 to TRBJ2-7; 14 bases are a match to TRBD2. Trimming cost V 5 bases and J 2 bases; bases outside gene matches: 2. CDR3 length equals 15 residues. The germline CDR1 and CDR2 sequences are LNHNV and YYDKDF (reference sequence).

The chain has TRBV4-1 and TRBJ1-2, with D possibly TRBD1 on 5 matching bases. V gave up 6 bases and J gave up 0 bases, with 11 bases separating them. Per germline, CDR1 MGHRA and CDR2 YSYEKL. The CDR3 loop spans 14 amino acids. CDR3 region: CASRPGVTNYGYTF. The CDR3 DNA reads as TGCGCCAGCAGACCGGGGGTAACTAACTATGGCTACACCTTC.

This chain joins TRBV4-3 and TRBJ2-7; TRBD2 agrees at 9 bases. V was clipped by 1 base and J by 5 bases; unmatched bases: 3. Germline values: CDR1 LGHNA, CDR2 YSLEER. The CDR3 has 14 amino acids. The chain's CDR3 is CASSQGTSVDEQYF. CDR3 coding DNA: TGCGCCAGCAGCCAAGGGACTAGCGTGGACGAGCAGTACTTC.

This chain connects TRBV5-1 to TRBJ1-1; D is ambiguous. The CDR3 runs to 14 residues. The V end lost 1 base, the J end lost 0 bases, and 7 bases lay between the germline ends. Germline CDR1 is SGHRS and CDR2 is YFSETQ. The CDR3 loop is CASSLTDMNTEAFF. In DNA, the CDR3 is TGCGCCAGCAGCTTGACAGACATGAACACTGAAGCTTTCTTT.

The chain employs TRBV9 and TRBJ2-3; D is unresolved. The germline CDR1 and CDR2 sequences are SGDLS and YYNGEE. The V and J ends lost 0 bases and 3 bases respectively, with 11 bases between them. CDR3 length: 15 amino acids. DNA for the CDR3: TGTGCCAGCAGCGTAGCCGATCGGTTAACAGATACGCAGTATTTT. Its translation is CASSVADRLTDTQYF. The whole variable domain, remainder taken from reference TRBV9 and TRBJ2-3, is DSGVTQTPKHLITATGQRVTLRCSPRSGDLSVYWYQQSLDQGLQFLIQYYNGEERAKGNILERFSAQQFPDLHSELNLSSLELGDSALYFCASSVADRLTDTQYFGPGTRLTVL.

The V gene is TRBV28, the J gene TRBJ2-7; tentative D call: TRBD1 (5 bases). The V gene lost 7 bases and the J gene lost 4 bases, with 17 bases spanning the gap. Per the germline V gene, CDR1 is MDHEN and CDR2 is SYDVKM. The CDR3 is 14 residues long. The CDR3 reads CASKRGQAKYEQYF. The CDR3 DNA reads TGTGCCAGCAAAAGGGGTCAGGCCAAATACGAGCAGTACTTC.

The J gene is TRBJ1-5, the V gene TRBV19, with D possibly TRBD1 on 5 matching bases. In germline, CDR1 is LNHDA, CDR2 SQIVND (reference sequence). Trimming shortened V by 5 bases and J by 3 bases, and 20 bases separated the two germline ends. The CDR3 length is 17 residues. The CDR3 is CASSPIPRQPFNQPQHF. CDR3 sequence (DNA): TGTGCCAGTAGTCCAATACCTAGACAGCCGTTCAATCAGCCCCAGCATTTT.

This rearrangement joins TRBV4-3 to TRBJ2-7, with TRBD1 as a possible D gene (5 bases). Germline CDR1 and CDR2: LGHNA and YSLEER. This CDR3 is 15 amino acids long. Trimming removed 0 bases from V and 2 bases from J, with 11 bases in between. The CDR3 region has the DNA TGCGCCAGCAGCCAAGAGAAGGGGCTCGCCTACGAGCAGTACTTC. Protein sequence: CASSQEKGLAYEQYF.

This clone was seen more than once but under ten times. This sequence joins TRBV5-1 and TRBJ1-2; 7 bases match TRBD1. The V gene's germline CDR1 is SGHRS and CDR2 YFSETQ. The ends lost 0 bases at V and 3 bases at J; junction bases unmatched: 5. The CDR3 totals 15 residues. CDR3 in amino acids: CASSLAQGSYYGYTF. The CDR3 DNA follows: TGCGCCAGCAGCTTGGCACAGGGGAGCTACTATGGCTACACCTTC.

The chain is built from TRBV5-4 and TRBJ2-5; the match to TRBD1 covers 8 bases. The ends lost 4 bases at V and 3 bases at J; junction bases unmatched: 8. The CDR3 totals 15 residues. CDR1 and CDR2 (germline): SGHNT, YYREEE (reference sequence). CDR3 region: CASSVWDRREETQYF. CDR3 nucleotides: TGTGCCAGCAGCGTATGGGACAGGCGGGAAGAGACCCAGTACTTC.

The CDR3 here is CASSLSSYEQYF. The DNA for the CDR3 is TGCGCCAGCAGCTTGTCCTCCTACGAGCAGTACTTC. The chain links TRBV5-1 to TRBJ2-5; D remains ambiguous. The J call may be faulty, since TRBJ2-7 better matches the DNA end. This CDR3 contains 12 residues. CDR1 and CDR2 from the germline V gene are SGHRS and YFSETQ.

The chain carries TRBV7-6 and TRBJ2-3, with D possibly TRBD2 on 7 matching bases. This CDR3 has 17 amino acids. Germline CDR1 SGHVS, CDR2 FNYEAQ. V gave up 2 bases and J gave up 2 bases, with 17 bases separating them. CDR3 DNA: TGTGCCAGCAGCTTACGCGGGGGCCCGGCAAACACAGATACGCAGTATTTT. It specifies CASSLRGGPANTDTQYF. Full variable domain (outside the CDR3, taken from reference TRBV7-6 and TRBJ2-3): GAGVSQSPRYKVTKRGQDVALRCDPISGHVSLYWYRQALGQGPEFLTYFNYEAQQDKSGLPNDRFSAERPEGSISTLTIQRTEQRDSAMYRCASSLRGGPANTDTQYFGPGTRLTVL.

This sequence joins TRBV11-2 and TRBJ2-1; 12 bases fit TRBD2. CDR1 and CDR2 from the germline V gene are SGHAT and FQNNGV. Trimming took 5 bases from V and 3 from J; bases not matched to a gene: 8. The CDR3 is 17 residues long. The CDR3 coding sequence is TGTGCCAGCAGCCCGAGACTAGCGGGGGCCAACTACAATGAGCAGTTCTTC. It specifies CASSPRLAGANYNEQFF.

This clone was observed a handful of times. The V gene is TRBV30, the J gene TRBJ1-6; D is ambiguous. Between the trimmed V and J ends, which lost 8 bases and 4 bases, there was a span of 12 bases. This CDR3 has 13 residues. Germline CDR1 is GTSNPN and CDR2 is SVGIG (reference sequence). The CDR3 DNA follows: TGTGCCGCGAATGGGGAGTATAATTCACCCCTCCACTTT. Amino acids: CAANGEYNSPLHF.

The J gene is TRBJ2-7, the V gene TRBV11-3, with 12 bases lining up with TRBD2. J gave up 5 bases and V 4 bases, and 3 bases lay outside the gene matches. The CDR3 loop spans 14 amino acids. The germline CDR1 and CDR2 sequences are SGHNT and YENEEA. CDR3 amino acids: CASSSSGGADEQYF. CDR3 nucleotides: TGTGCCAGCAGCTCTAGCGGGGGGGCTGACGAGCAGTACTTC.

This clone was seen only once. The CDR3 loop is CASSFGSYNEQFF. The DNA of the CDR3 is TGTGCCAGTAGCTTCGGCTCCTACAATGAGCAGTTCTTC. The chain combines TRBV19 with TRBJ2-1; no clear D. This CDR3 spans 13 amino acids. CDR1 and CDR2 from the germline V gene are LNHDA and SQIVND (reference sequence). V was pared by 6 bases and J by 0 bases, with 6 bases between.

This clone was detected only once. The chain joins TRBV5-1 to TRBJ2-3; the D gene is possibly TRBD1 (5 bases). The CDR3 has 13 amino acids. Germline CDR1 and CDR2: SGHRS and YFSETQ. V lost 1 base and J 4 bases, leaving 7 bases between the germline ends. The DNA of the CDR3 is TGCGCCAGCAGCTTGCAGGGTCCAGATACGCAGTATTTT. Translation: CASSLQGPDTQYF.

In this sample, this clone is large. This CDR3 reads CASSLARTGGEAFF. For the CDR3, the DNA is TGTGCCAGCAGCTTAGCGCGTACGGGAGGTGAAGCTTTCTTT. The chain couples TRBV7-2 to TRBJ1-1; D ambiguous. There are 14 residues in the CDR3. The V and J ends lost 0 bases and 7 bases respectively, with 12 bases between them. The germline V gene has CDR1 SGHTA and CDR2 FQGNSA.

This clone was recorded once. V usage is TRBV30 and J usage is TRBJ2-2; 8 nucleotides match TRBD1. V trimming: 2 bases; J trimming: 4 bases; junction bases outside the gene matches: 9. The CDR3 spans 16 residues. The germline CDR1 and CDR2 sequences are GTSNPN and SVGIG (reference sequence). CDR3: CAWSWGRGLGTGELFF. CDR3 bases: TGTGCCTGGAGTTGGGGCAGGGGGCTTGGCACCGGGGAGCTGTTTTTT.

The chain recombines TRBV27 with TRBJ1-2, with 8 bases that match TRBD1. Germline V gives CDR1 MNHEY, CDR2 SMNVEV (reference sequence). CDR3 length: 15 residues. The V segment lost 5 bases and the J segment 0 bases; nucleotides outside the gene matches: 5. CDR3 residues: CASSNSDRANYGYTF. DNA of the CDR3: TGTGCCAGCAGTAACTCGGACAGGGCTAACTATGGCTACACCTTC.

J is TRBJ2-7 and V is TRBV2; TRBD2 agrees at 10 bases. Unmatched junction bases numbered 7, after V lost 1 base and J lost 4 bases. Germline V CDR1 and CDR2: SNHLY, FYNNEI. The CDR3 covers 16 residues. The CDR3, as DNA: TGTGCCAGCAGTGAAGAATTCGGGACTAGCGCTTACGAGCAGTACTTC. This sequence encodes CASSEEFGTSAYEQYF.

The chain couples TRBV7-9 to TRBJ1-2, with 8 bases matching TRBD1. V was pared by 4 bases and J by 9 bases, with 4 bases of the junction left unmatched. Germline CDR1 reads SEHNR; CDR2 reads FQNEAQ (reference sequence). The length of the CDR3 is 12 residues. CDR3 bases: TGTGCCAGCAGCTCCGGACAGGGCCGCTACACCTTC. Encoded protein: CASSSGQGRYTF. The variable domain in full, with the rest retrieved from reference TRBV7-9 and TRBJ1-2, is DTGVSQNPRHKITKRGQNVTFRCDPISEHNRLYWYRQTLGQGPEFLTYFQNEAQLEKSRLLSDRFSAERPKGSFSTLEIQRTEQGDSAMYLCASSSGQGRYTFGSGTRLTVV.

This chain's CDR3 is CASSRDRVGGELFF. As DNA, the CDR3 is TGCGCCAGCAGCCGTGACAGGGTCGGAGGGGAGCTGTTTTTT. The V and J genes are TRBV5-1 and TRBJ2-2, with TRBD1 matching 7 bases. V shed 4 bases, J shed 8 bases, and the junction held 8 bases outside the gene matches. The CDR3 totals 14 residues. Germline lookup yields CDR1 SGHRS and CDR2 YFSETQ.

In its sample, this clone was seen a few times. V gene TRBV30 combines with J gene TRBJ1-2; a weak D match, TRBD1 (6 bases). Germline values: CDR1 GTSNPN, CDR2 SVGIG (reference sequence). This CDR3 is built from 13 residues. V was shortened by 4 bases and J by 2 bases, with 11 bases between the two germline ends. The CDR3 spells CAWKQGLNYGYTF. The CDR3 bases are TGTGCCTGGAAGCAGGGGTTGAACTATGGCTACACCTTC. Supplemented by reference TRBV30 and TRBJ1-2, the full variable domain reads SQTIHQWPATLVQPVGSPLSLECTVEGTSNPNLYWYRQAAGRGLQLLFYSVGIGQISSEVPQNLSASRPQDRQFILSSKKLLLSDSGFYLCAWKQGLNYGYTFGSGTRLTVV.